The 7 T cell receptor beta chains below all came from one sample that was sequenced in a study of shared clonotypes between healthy human individuals (dated by TCRdb to the early 2020s). Receptors were amplified or captured by the immunoSEQ multiplex PCR assay. The source is immuneACCESS, and TCRdb retained only in-frame sequences with V and J called. Part of the clones is not carried over; for the studies checked, unresolved V genes explain less than half of this, and the remainder is unexplained. Recorded for this sample are about 1,500,000 clones; roughly 96% of them occurred a single time. Approximately 1.1% of the sample rests with the top ten. Sequenced material: naive CD4+ T cells sorted from blood. The cell subset or site tag for this specimen amounts to: CD45RA+ positively selected. These receptors were collected from a man aged 30-40 years in good health.

The chain carries TRBV6-5 and TRBJ2-7; 7 bases are shared with TRBD1. CDR1 is MNHEY, CDR2 SVGAGI, per germline. V gave up 6 bases and J gave up 1 base; unmatched junction bases: 3. This CDR3 spans 13 amino acids. CDR3 protein: CASSGDRSYEQYF. Written as DNA, the CDR3 is TGTGCCAGCAGCGGGGACAGATCCTACGAGCAGTACTTC.

The genes are TRBV27 and TRBJ2-1; D is ambiguous. CDR3 length equals 14 residues. V lost 5 bases, J lost 8 bases, and 16 bases lay in between. Germline loops: CDR1 MNHEY, CDR2 SMNVEV (reference sequence). CDR3 sequence reads: CASSKGRTWDEQFF. The CDR3, as DNA: TGTGCCAGCAGTAAAGGAAGAACTTGGGATGAGCAGTTCTTC.

The rearrangement links TRBV30 to TRBJ2-7, with D unresolved. The CDR3 is 15 residues long. The V and J ends lost 3 bases and 6 bases respectively, with 21 bases between them. In germline, CDR1 is GTSNPN, CDR2 SVGIG (reference sequence). This CDR3 is CAWSTPRSGAGEQYF. The CDR3, as DNA: TGTGCCTGGAGCACCCCAAGAAGTGGAGCCGGCGAGCAGTACTTC.

The chain joins TRBV15 to TRBJ2-7; TRBD1 matches at 8 bases. Trimming removed 5 bases from V and 3 bases from J; junction bases left unmatched: 9. In germline, CDR1 is LNHNV, CDR2 YYDKDF (reference sequence). CDR3 length equals 15 residues. The CDR3 protein is CATSESTGGHYEQYF. In DNA, the CDR3 is TGTGCCACCAGCGAAAGTACAGGGGGTCACTACGAGCAGTACTTC. The variable domain in full, with the rest retrieved from reference TRBV15 and TRBJ2-7, is DAMVIQNPRYQVTQFGKPVTLSCSQTLNHNVMYWYQQKSSQAPKLLFHYYDKDFNNEADTPDNFQSRRPNTSFCFLDIRSPGLGDTAMYLCATSESTGGHYEQYFGPGTRLTVT.

This clone has just one count. The chain couples TRBV9 to TRBJ2-1, with D possibly matching TRBD2 (5 bases). V was pared by 1 base and J by 5 bases, with 25 bases between. CDR3 length: 19 residues. CDR1 SGDLS and CDR2 YYNGEE come from the germline V gene. In nucleotides, the CDR3 is TGTGCCAGCAGCGTATTAGCGTTTCCCTATGACGTGCCAGACAATGAGCAGTTCTTC. Translation gives CASSVLAFPYDVPDNEQFF.

V usage is TRBV7-2 and J usage is TRBJ1-3; no clear D. Germline values: CDR1 SGHTA, CDR2 FQGNSA. The CDR3 has 13 residues. V was cut by 7 bases and J by 2 bases, with 9 bases left in between. The CDR3 protein is CASNFRTGNTIYF. The CDR3 DNA follows: TGTGCCAGCAACTTCAGGACTGGAAACACCATATATTTT.

The chain couples TRBV28 to TRBJ2-5, with unresolved D. The V end lost 2 bases, the J end lost 6 bases, and 19 bases lay between the germline ends. Germline CDR1 reads MDHEN; CDR2 reads SYDVKM. The CDR3 spans 16 residues. DNA for the CDR3: TGTGCCAGCAGTTTACTTGCCACAACCATGGGAAAGACCCAGTACTTC. Translating gives CASSLLATTMGKTQYF.